These T cell receptor beta chains were read from a single sample in a study of blood T cell repertoires in COVID-19. The repertoire was sequenced with immunoSEQ multiplex PCR; TCRdb's copy has only in-frame clones and lacks some. The repertoire includes over 65,000 clones, around nine tenths of them detected once, and approximately 6.3% sits in the top ten. The specimen was peripheral blood. The source of these receptors is an elderly man with COVID-19, enrolled during active disease. CDR3s include the opening cysteine and the closing phenylalanine or tryptophan. Clone size is shown for a subset of rows, as once, few, many or a class of expanded clone.

j_call | clone_size | v_call | cdr3_aa
TRBJ1-1 | - | TRBV6-2/TRBV6-3 | CASSSAGSMNTEAFF
TRBJ1-5 | once | TRBV19 | CASSILGQANQPQHF
TRBJ1-2 | - | TRBV1 | CTSSQDQHRAGYTF
TRBJ1-2 | - | TRBV12-3/TRBV12-4 | CASRMTGDYGYTF
TRBJ1-1 | - | TRBV6-5 | CASILQGVETEAFF
TRBJ2-7 | - | TRBV27 | CASSPGKRGSEQYF
TRBJ1-3 | once | TRBV15 | CATSRDTGSGNTIYF
TRBJ2-3 | - | TRBV7-9 | CASSLARLAGGVTDTQYF
TRBJ1-2 | - | TRBV11-2 | CASSLEDGRGYGYTF
TRBJ2-5 | - | TRBV7-2 | CASSLFSGVQETQYF
TRBJ1-2 | - | TRBV9 | CASSVAGPLEGGYTF
TRBJ1-1 | - | TRBV6-6 | CASRGGHEAFF
TRBJ1-1 | few | TRBV28 | CASRQEGTEAFF
TRBJ1-2 | once | TRBV2 | CASLRDRTNYGYTF
TRBJ2-4 | - | TRBV4-1 | CASSQGRTSDGPLAKNIQYF
TRBJ2-2 | - | TRBV18 | CASSQNRGHNTGELFF
TRBJ1-5 | - | TRBV28 | CASSSRQISNQPQHF
TRBJ2-4 | - | TRBV5-1 | CASSLAAGKNIQYF
TRBJ2-7 | once | TRBV2 | CASADREHEQYF
TRBJ2-5 | - | TRBV27 | CASSTWTGEETQYF
TRBJ1-5 | - | TRBV4-2 | CASSQDLVGQYNQPQHF
TRBJ1-6 | few | TRBV4-1 | CASSYRRPNSPLHF
TRBJ2-7 | - | TRBV7-3 | CASSSGTGGTYEQYF
TRBJ1-5 | - | TRBV11-2 | CASSLDPGNQPQHF
TRBJ2-4 | - | TRBV19 | CASTGTYENIQYF
TRBJ2-1 | - | TRBV9 | CASSPAGASSYNEQFF
TRBJ1-4 | - | TRBV6-5 | CASTRGIANEKLFF
TRBJ2-7 | few | TRBV18 | CASSPLRSRGEQYF
TRBJ1-4 | - | TRBV15 | CATSRARVATNEKLFF
TRBJ2-7 | - | TRBV18 | CASSRTSGGSYEQYF
TRBJ1-6 | - | TRBV21-1 | CASSKGQANLNSPLHF
TRBJ1-5 | - | TRBV6-5 | CASSFPDRYNQPQHF
TRBJ1-4 | - | TRBV12-5 | CASGTLLRDRQGSNEKLFF
TRBJ1-2 | - | TRBV29-1 | CSVVDPTGSYGYTF